Described below is a single TCR beta chain sequence and its context. The antigen is undetermined. This entry comes from a study of shared clonotypes between healthy human individuals. General study points: A small donor pool kept down the genetic and exposure-history diversity that was represented.

The repertoire was sequenced with immunoSEQ multiplex PCR; TCRdb's copy has only in-frame clones and lacks some. Seen here are fewer than 650,000 clones, around 78% observed once, and the top ten hold around 13%. The ends were cut back, 6 bases at V and 5 bases at J, with 13 bases in the middle. The CDR3 contains 13 residues. Per the germline V gene, CDR1 is MNHNY and CDR2 is SVGAGI (reference sequence). The sequence derives from a woman between 40 and 50 years old in good health. Some clones in this sample may be carry-over from other donors' samples. The chain carries TRBV6-6 and TRBJ1-1; a possible D gene is TRBD1 (5 bases). Sequencing was carried out using PBMCs. The CDR3 here is CASSPFRETEAFF. CDR3 nucleotides: TGTGCCAGCAGCCCTTTCAGGGAGACTGAAGCTTTCTTT.